The rows below give T cell receptor beta chains drawn from one sample of a study of cytotoxic CD8 clonotypes in ibrutinib-treated CLL. The table came from immunoSEQ multiplex PCR; TCRdb's copy has only in-frame clones and leaves some out. Among approximately 330,000 clones listed, around four fifths were seen once. The sample was PBMCs, taken before ibrutinib treatment. The receptors come from a human donor with chronic lymphocytic leukemia. Each CDR3 is given with its conserved first and last residue. The D gene is left open where the match is weak. The listing skips clone size in some rows; elsewhere it reads once, few, many or a size class.

D gene,CDR3 length,J gene,V gene,clone size,CDR3 DNA,CDR3 protein
TRBD1,19,TRBJ2-7,TRBV5-8,.,TGTGCCAGCAGCTTGAGCCGGGACAGGGGACCCTATTCCTCCTACGAGCAGTACTTC,CASSLSRDRGPYSSYEQYF
TRBD2,16,TRBJ2-1,TRBV5-4,.,TGTGCCAGCAGCCCAAGGACTAGCGGGACCTACAATGAGCAGTTCTTC,CASSPRTSGTYNEQFF
.,15,TRBJ2-1,TRBV25-1,.,TGTGCCAGCAGTGAAAGTCGGGGGCCCGGTAATGAGCAGTTCTTC,CASSESRGPGNEQFF
.,16,TRBJ2-1,TRBV2,.,TGTGCCAGCAGTGAAGTCTTGCCGATTGGGTACAATGAGCAGTTCTTC,CASSEVLPIGYNEQFF
.,12,TRBJ2-7,TRBV12-5,.,TGTGCTAGTGGTTTGTATCCCTACGAGCAGTACTTC,CASGLYPYEQYF
TRBD2,12,TRBJ2-1,TRBV30,once,TGTGCCTGGAGCCAACTAGCGCAGAGCCAGTTCTTC,CAWSQLAQSQFF
TRBD1,15,TRBJ1-5,TRBV27,.,TGTGCCAGCAGTCCGTTGGACAGGAGGAATCAGCCCCAGCATTTT,CASSPLDRRNQPQHF
.,16,TRBJ1-2,TRBV27,.,TGTGCCAGCAGTTTATCCGGACTTGCCCATAACTATGGCTACACCTTC,CASSLSGLAHNYGYTF
TRBD1,15,TRBJ1-3,TRBV5-1,.,TGCGCCAGCAGCGCGGGACAGACCCCTGGAAACACCATATATTTT,CASSAGQTPGNTIYF
TRBD1,17,TRBJ2-5,TRBV4-1,.,TGCGCCAGCAGCCGGACCCCCGGGACAGGGTTAAAAGAGACCCAGTACTTC,CASSRTPGTGLKETQYF
TRBD1,15,TRBJ2-7,TRBV6-6,.,TGTGCCAGCAGAAGAACCGGGACAGCAGGCTACGAGCAGTACTTC,CASRRTGTAGYEQYF
TRBD1,15,TRBJ1-2,TRBV10-3,.,TGTGCCATCAGTGAAGACAGGGGGCTAGACTATGGCTACACCTTC,CAISEDRGLDYGYTF
.,14,TRBJ2-2,TRBV29-1,once,TGCAGCGTTGAGGGGGGCTATGGCACCGGGGAGCTGTTTTTT,CSVEGGYGTGELFF
TRBD1,17,TRBJ2-6,TRBV5-1,.,TGCGCCAGCAGCCCAAGAGGGACAGCCTCTGGGGCCAACGTCCTGACTTTC,CASSPRGTASGANVLTF
.,16,TRBJ2-5,TRBV5-1,.,TGCGCCAGCAGCCCAACTGCTACTCCATGGGGAGAGACCCAGTACTTC,CASSPTATPWGETQYF
TRBD2,18,TRBJ2-1,TRBV10-1,.,TGCGCCAGCAGCAACACCATAATAGCGGGAGTCAAAAGGCATGAGCAGTTCTTC,CASSNTIIAGVKRHEQFF
.,15,TRBJ2-5,TRBV7-9,.,TGTGCCAGCAGCTTCGGGGACATGAGAACAGAGACCCAGTACTTC,CASSFGDMRTETQYF
.,16,TRBJ2-1,TRBV6-4,once,TGTGCCAGCAGTGCCGGCAGGGCACTTAATAACAATGAGCAGTTCTTC,CASSAGRALNNNEQFF
.,14,TRBJ2-7,TRBV4-2,once,TGTGCCAGCAGCCAAGATAGGGGTCCCTACGAGCAGTACTTC,CASSQDRGPYEQYF
TRBD1,14,TRBJ1-5,TRBV19,.,TGTGCCAGTAGCCCGACAGGGGGTAGGCAGCCCCAGCATTTT,CASSPTGGRQPQHF
.,13,TRBJ2-1,TRBV25-1,.,TGTGCCAGCAGCGTGGACGGCTACAATGAGCAGTTCTTC,CASSVDGYNEQFF
TRBD1,17,TRBJ2-7,TRBV15,.,TGTGCCACCAGCAGACTTACGACCGGGACAGGCCACTACGAGCAGTACTTC,CATSRLTTGTGHYEQYF
TRBD1,14,TRBJ1-1,TRBV5-6,.,TGTGCCAGCAGCTTTCAGGGGGGAAACACTGAAGCTTTCTTT,CASSFQGGNTEAFF
.,12,TRBJ2-7,TRBV4-2,.,TGTGCCAGCAGCCAAGTCCGGCACGAGCAGTACTTC,CASSQVRHEQYF
.,16,TRBJ2-6,TRBV15,.,TGTGCCACCAGCAGAGATCCCCAACCCGGGGCCAACGTCCTGACTTTC,CATSRDPQPGANVLTF
TRBD1,16,TRBJ1-5,TRBV6-6,.,TGTGCCAGCAGTTACAGGGGTGACAGGGAGAATCAGCCCCAGCATTTT,CASSYRGDRENQPQHF
TRBD2,16,TRBJ2-3,TRBV6-5,once,TGTGCCAGCAGTTGGGCTAGCGGGAAACGCACAGATACGCAGTATTTT,CASSWASGKRTDTQYF
.,11,TRBJ2-7,TRBV7-9,few,TGTGCCAGCAGCTGGGGCTACGAGCAGTACTTC,CASSWGYEQYF
.,14,TRBJ2-5,TRBV6-5,once,TGTGCCAGCAGTTATAGAACAGGGCAAGAGACCCAGTACTTC,CASSYRTGQETQYF
TRBD2,16,TRBJ2-3,TRBV5-1,once,TGCGCCAGCAGCTTGGAGGCTAGCGGTTTCACAGATACGCAGTATTTT,CASSLEASGFTDTQYF
TRBD1,15,TRBJ2-5,TRBV10-3,.,TGTGCCATCAGTGAGTTGACAGGGAAGAAGGAGACCCAGTACTTC,CAISELTGKKETQYF
.,14,TRBJ1-1,TRBV5-1,.,TGCGCCAGCAGCTTGCGGGACCCAGGGACTGAAGCTTTCTTT,CASSLRDPGTEAFF
.,13,TRBJ2-1,TRBV5-1,.,TGCGCCAGCAGCTTGGACTCATACAATGAGCAGTTCTTC,CASSLDSYNEQFF
.,15,TRBJ2-1,TRBV7-2,.,TGTGCCAGCAGCTTAGTAGTCCAAGGGACATCTGAGCAGTTCTTC,CASSLVVQGTSEQFF
.,15,TRBJ2-1,TRBV21-1,.,TGTGCCAGCAGCAAAGCGCCGGGACAGCACAATGAGCAGTTCTTC,CASSKAPGQHNEQFF
TRBD1,13,TRBJ1-2,TRBV5-1,few,TGCGCCAGCAGCAACCGGGACAGCGATGGCTACACCTTC,CASSNRDSDGYTF
.,10,TRBJ2-1,TRBV30,once,TGTGCCTGGAGTGGCAATGAGCAGTTCTTC,CAWSGNEQFF
TRBD1,15,TRBJ1-5,TRBV7-9,.,TGTGCCAGCAGTGATGACAGGGATAGCAATCAGCCCCAGCATTTT,CASSDDRDSNQPQHF
TRBD2,17,TRBJ2-7,TRBV11-2,.,TGTGCCAGCAGCTCACCCGGGACTAGCGGGAGGGCCTACGAGCAGTACTTC,CASSSPGTSGRAYEQYF
.,14,TRBJ1-1,TRBV14,.,TGTGCCAGCAGCCGGACCGGAGTGAACACTGAAGCTTTCTTT,CASSRTGVNTEAFF
.,13,TRBJ1-3,TRBV10-3,.,TGTGCCATCAGTGAATCGGGGGAAAACACCATATATTTT,CAISESGENTIYF
.,13,TRBJ1-1,TRBV27,.,TGTGCCAGCAGTTTACAGGGGAACACTGAAGCTTTCTTT,CASSLQGNTEAFF